This T cell receptor (beta chain) derives from a study of technical replicates of blood from several donors. Assay used: immunoSEQ multiplex PCR; TCRdb lists only in-frame clones, some missing. Of approximately 50,000 clones in the sample, 86% were seen once. Germline values: CDR1 SGHVS, CDR2 FNYEAQ. Losses at the gene ends were 1 base for V and 5 bases for J; bases not matched to a gene: 2. The CDR3 runs to 15 residues. What was sequenced was PBMCs. V and J are TRBV7-6 and TRBJ1-5; TRBD1 agrees at 10 bases. The origin of this receptor is a human donor in good health. Some clones in this sample may be carry-over from other donors' samples. CDR3 nucleotide sequence: TGTGCCAGCAGCTTAGGTGGGACAGGGGATCAGCCCCAGCATTTT. Its translation is CASSLGGTGDQPQHF.